Following are 8 T cell receptor beta chains from one sample sequenced in a study of T cell responses to AZD1222 COVID-19 vaccine. Measured with immunoSEQ multiplex PCR; TCRdb has only the in-frame clones, and not every one. The data show about 67,000 clones, with 84% seen just once and 21% held by the top ten. Here the sequenced sample was peripheral blood, taken on day 0 of AZD1222 vaccination. Source of these receptors: an adult in good health.

The chain carries TRBV28 and TRBJ2-3; D tentatively reads TRBD1 or TRBD2 (5 bases each). The CDR3 extends over 13 amino acids. V was cut by 2 bases and J by 4 bases, with 7 bases left in between. CDR1 is MDHEN, CDR2 SYDVKM, per germline. The CDR3 sequence: CASSLRGPDTQYF. Written as DNA, the CDR3 is TGTGCCAGCAGTTTACGGGGCCCAGATACGCAGTATTTT.

J is TRBJ1-2 and V is TRBV5-1; TRBD1 aligns across 7 bases. The V and J ends lost 0 bases and 8 bases, in that order; junction bases with no gene match: 4. The CDR3 extends over 13 amino acids. CDR1 and CDR2 from the germline V gene are SGHRS and YFSETQ. The CDR3 reads CASSLDRGKGYTF. Here the CDR3 DNA reads TGCGCCAGCAGCTTGGACAGGGGTAAGGGCTACACCTTC.

The chain joins TRBV10-3 to TRBJ2-7, with 7 positions matching TRBD1. The CDR3 spans 13 residues. Looked up from germline, CDR1 is ENHRY and CDR2 is SYGVKD. V was pared by 6 bases and J by 2 bases, with 4 bases of the junction left unmatched. CDR3 loop: CAIRDRTTYEQYF. The DNA for the CDR3 is TGTGCCATCAGGGACAGGACAACCTACGAGCAGTACTTC.

The sample holds a few counts of this clone. The rearrangement joins TRBV3-1 (or the pseudogene TRBV3-2) to TRBJ1-3; 7 nucleotides match TRBD1. The CDR3 loop spans 16 amino acids. Per germline, CDR1 LGHDT and CDR2 YNNKEL (reference sequence). Unmatched junction bases numbered 9, after V lost 4 bases and J lost 3 bases. DNA for the CDR3: TGTGCCAGCAGCCGAGACAGGGTTTACTTTGGAAACACCATATATTTT. Amino acid sequence: CASSRDRVYFGNTIYF.

The chain employs TRBV18 and TRBJ2-5, with D perhaps TRBD2 (6 bases). The germline V gene has CDR1 KGHSH and CDR2 LQKENI. The CDR3 covers 14 residues. The germline V and J ends were trimmed by 2 bases and 2 bases, with 9 bases remaining between them. This CDR3 reads CASSPSGVQETQYF. The CDR3 bases are TGTGCCAGCTCACCATCGGGGGTTCAAGAGACCCAGTACTTC.

V and J are TRBV10-3 and TRBJ2-1, with 12 bases identical to TRBD2. Germline V gene lookup returns CDR1 ENHRY and CDR2 SYGVKD. CDR3 length: 16 amino acids. The J segment lost 5 bases and the V segment lost 4 bases, leaving 6 bases of the junction unmatched. The CDR3 DNA reads as TGTGCCATCAGTGCCGGACTAGCGGGATCCAACAATGAGCAGTTCTTC. Translation: CAISAGLAGSNNEQFF.

Turning to this clone: This may come from a read error, since a much larger clone is one base off. Other DNA sequences within the sample encode an identical CDR3. V and J are TRBV4-2 and TRBJ1-6; 7 bases line up with TRBD1. CDR3 length: 16 amino acids. The V segment lost 3 bases and the J segment 7 bases; nucleotides outside the gene matches: 9. In germline, CDR1 is LGHNA, CDR2 YNFKEQ. The CDR3 region has the DNA TGTGCCAGCAGCCAGCCCCGGACAGGTAAAAATTCACCCCTCCACTTT. Translating it yields CASSQPRTGKNSPLHF.

Note on this clone: The same CDR3 arises from other DNA sequences in this sample as well. CDR3 sequence (DNA): TGTGCCAGCAGTTTACGGGGGGCGCGTAATTCACCCCTCCACTTT. Its protein is CASSLRGARNSPLHF. V and J are TRBV28 and TRBJ1-6; the D gene is possibly TRBD1 (6 bases). Between the trimmed V and J ends, which lost 2 bases and 6 bases, there was a span of 11 bases. There are 15 residues in the CDR3. The germline V gene encodes CDR1 MDHEN and CDR2 SYDVKM. Full variable domain (missing parts from reference TRBV28 and TRBJ1-6): DVKVTQSSRYLVKRTGEKVFLECVQDMDHENMFWYRQDPGLGLRLIYFSYDVKMKEKGDIPEGYSVSREKKERFSLILESASTNQTSMYLCASSLRGARNSPLHFGNGTRLTVT.